The next 22 T cell receptor beta chains were all read from a single sample in a study of CD8 T cells in ankylosing spondylitis. Study-level points and caveats: Several highly homologous variants formed a TCR beta motif that appeared characteristic of ankylosing spondylitis blood.

Their antigen targets remain unknown. TCRdb reprocessed the 5' RACE reads via MiXCR and lists one record per CDR3 protein. The data contain roughly 700,000 distinct CDR3 sequences, around a fifth of them singletons. Material for sequencing was blood, either unsorted or a sorted T cell fraction (not recorded which). The origin of the receptors is a male donor with ankylosing spondylitis.

The chain is built from TRBV12-3 or TRBV12-4 and TRBJ1-1; 10 positions agree with TRBD1. The CDR3 spans 15 residues. The J segment lost 4 bases and the V segment lost 5 bases, leaving 7 bases of the junction unmatched. The CDR3 nucleotides are TGTGCCAGCAGTACAGGGACAGGGGTGGCCACTGAAGCTTTCTTT. It yields the protein CASSTGTGVATEAFF.

The sample holds one count of this clonotype. The rearrangement links TRBV12-3 or TRBV12-4 to TRBJ1-2, with TRBD1 identical over 7 bases. After removal of 7 bases from V and 8 bases from J, the junction contained 16 bases not matched to a gene. This CDR3 contains 15 residues. The CDR3 loop reads CASNWGLGGARGYTF. The CDR3 coding sequence is TGTGCCAGCAATTGGGGGCTAGGGGGCGCGAGGGGCTACACCTTC.

The table lists this clonotype with a few counts. V and J are TRBV7-3 and TRBJ2-7; D may be TRBD1 or TRBD2 (7 bases each). The CDR3 runs 15 residues. The germline V gene has CDR1 SGHTA and CDR2 FQGTGA. V gave up 5 bases and J gave up 0 bases, with 14 bases separating them. For the CDR3, the DNA is TGTGCCAGCAGCCGACAGGGAGGGAACTCCTACGAGCAGTACTTC. As protein: CASSRQGGNSYEQYF.

This clonotype was counted ten times or more. The chain carries TRBV4-1 and TRBJ2-7; 9 bases map to TRBD1. Per the germline V gene, CDR1 is MGHRA and CDR2 is YSYEKL. V lost 1 base and J lost 2; bases outside the gene matches: 6. CDR3 length equals 16 residues. CDR3 coding DNA: TGCGCCAGCAGCCAAGCCGGGACAGGGAATACCTACGAGCAGTACTTC. As protein: CASSQAGTGNTYEQYF.

The CDR3 spells CSAPPTSGRVSGANVLTF. In DNA, the CDR3 is TGCAGTGCCCCGCCGACTAGCGGGAGAGTCTCTGGGGCCAACGTCCTGACTTTC. The chain links TRBV20-1 to TRBJ2-6; 12 nucleotides agree with TRBD2. The V and J ends lost 6 bases and 0 bases, in that order; junction bases with no gene match: 9. The CDR3 has 18 residues. Germline assignment: CDR1 DFQATT and CDR2 SNEGSKA (reference sequence).

The chain combines TRBV5-1 with TRBJ2-4; D is ambiguous. In germline, CDR1 is SGHRS, CDR2 YFSETQ. The CDR3 covers 17 residues. Trimming took 4 bases from V and 0 from J, leaving 17 bases between them. CDR3 coding DNA: TGCGCCAGCAGCCCTCAAAGACTGTTACTAGCCAAAAACATTCAGTACTTC. Protein product: CASSPQRLLLAKNIQYF.

A few counts support this clonotype. This chain connects TRBV12-3 or TRBV12-4 to TRBJ2-7, with D perhaps assigned TRBD1 or TRBD2 (5 bases each). The CDR3 runs 15 residues. V lost 5 bases to trimming and J lost 2 bases, with 16 bases between them. The DNA for the CDR3 is TGTGCCAGCAGTATCGGGACGTTGGGAACCTACGAGCAGTACTTC. It codes for CASSIGTLGTYEQYF.

This clonotype was picked up a small number of times. The genes are TRBV29-1 and TRBJ2-7; a possible D gene is TRBD1 (6 bases). The CDR3 is 13 amino acids. Germline assignment: CDR1 SQVTM and CDR2 ANQGSEA. Trimming removed 7 bases from V and 3 bases from J, with 16 bases in between. In DNA, the CDR3 is TGCAGCGCCGCGGAGACAGGACGCTACGAGCAGTACTTC. Protein: CSAAETGRYEQYF.

This clonotype was detected a few times. This chain links TRBV12-3 or TRBV12-4 with TRBJ1-3; TRBD1 aligns across 10 bases. Trimming removed 4 bases from V and 2 bases from J; junction bases left unmatched: 5. This CDR3 has 16 residues. The CDR3 DNA sequence: TGTGCCAGCAGTTCCCAGACAGGGGGCACTGGAAACACCATATATTTT. Its protein product is CASSSQTGGTGNTIYF.

The DNA of the CDR3 is TGTGCCAGCAGCCTCGGGCGGCGGGACAGGGCGATCACAGATACGCAGTATTTT. This translates into CASSLGRRDRAITDTQYF. The rearrangement links TRBV11-2 to TRBJ2-3; TRBD1 aligns across 9 bases. CDR1 SGHAT and CDR2 FQNNGV come from the germline V gene. V lost 5 bases, J lost 2 bases, and 14 bases stayed unmatched. The CDR3 has 18 residues.

This clonotype was observed a handful of times. The chain is built from TRBV4-1 and TRBJ2-1; the D call may be TRBD1 or TRBD2 (5 bases each). The CDR3 consists of 13 residues. Germline CDR1 and CDR2: MGHRA and YSYEKL. Deletions cut 3 bases from V and 8 bases from J, with 11 bases between. CDR3 loop: CASSHPWDDEQFF. The CDR3 nucleotides read TGCGCCAGCAGCCACCCATGGGACGATGAGCAGTTCTTC.

The genes are TRBV27 and TRBJ2-7; D is perhaps TRBD2 (6 bases). The V end lost 5 bases, the J end lost 2 bases, and 16 bases lay between the germline ends. Germline-derived CDR1 and CDR2 are MNHEY and SMNVEV (reference sequence). The CDR3 runs 15 residues. The CDR3 DNA sequence: TGTGCCAGCAGTCCTCAGCGGGCGGCGGCCTACGAGCAGTACTTC. This codes for CASSPQRAAAYEQYF.

The chain links TRBV5-1 to TRBJ2-7; perhaps TRBD1 as D (5 bases). Per germline, CDR1 SGHRS and CDR2 YFSETQ. This CDR3 is built from 13 residues. Trimming took off 3 bases at V and 3 bases at J, with 10 bases between the two ends. The chain's CDR3 is CASSSQTVYEQYF. The CDR3 bases are TGCGCCAGCAGCTCACAGACAGTCTACGAGCAGTACTTC.

This clonotype came up a few times. Germline and junction disagree at one end, which may indicate a read error. The chain combines TRBV7-7 with TRBJ2-1, with 9 bases that match TRBD1. CDR1 is SSHAT and CDR2 is FNYEAQ in the germline V gene (reference sequence). The CDR3 loop spans 15 amino acids. This chain's CDR3 is CASSPGTGRNNEQFF. DNA for the CDR3: TGTGCTAGCAGCCCAGGGACAGGGCGGAACAATGAGCAGTTCTTC.

Only a few counts were recorded for this clonotype. The chain employs TRBV18 and TRBJ2-5, with 7 bases fitting TRBD2. V dropped 3 bases and J dropped 2; count of bases not matched to a gene: 6. CDR1 and CDR2 from the germline V gene are KGHSH and LQKENI. This CDR3 spans 15 amino acids. The CDR3 DNA is TGTGCCAGCTCACCCCGGCTAGCGGCTCAAGAGACCCAGTACTTC. This sequence encodes CASSPRLAAQETQYF.

This clonotype was observed at least ten times. In DNA form, the CDR3 reads TGCGCCAGCAGCCAAGAAGGACAGGGTCACACTGAAGCTTTCTTT. Translating gives CASSQEGQGHTEAFF. The chain combines TRBV4-3 with TRBJ1-1, with 8 bases identical to TRBD1. V dropped 0 bases and J dropped 3; count of bases not matched to a gene: 3. Germline values: CDR1 LGHNA, CDR2 YSLEER. The CDR3 has 15 amino acids.

This clonotype was seen a few times. In nucleotides, the CDR3 is TGTGCCAGCAGCCAGACCCTACAGGGAGTTAATGAAAAACTGTTTTTT. It specifies CASSQTLQGVNEKLFF. The rearrangement links TRBV7-9 to TRBJ1-4; D might be TRBD1 (6 bases). The V end lost 5 bases, the J end lost 4 bases, and 17 bases lay between the germline ends. The germline CDR1 and CDR2 sequences are SEHNR and FQNEAQ (reference sequence). This CDR3 has 16 amino acids.

The chain carries TRBV3-1 and TRBJ1-3; possibly TRBD1 for D (6 bases). Germline CDR1 reads LGHDT; CDR2 reads YNNKEL (reference sequence). Trimming took off 4 bases at V and 1 base at J, with 8 bases between the two ends. This CDR3 has 14 amino acids. As DNA, the CDR3 is TGTGCCAGCAGCCGCGGACAGTCTGGAAACACCATATATTTT. Its translation is CASSRGQSGNTIYF. The entire variable domain, with the rest obtained from reference TRBV3-1 and TRBJ1-3, is as follows: DTAVSQTPKYLVTQMGNDKSIKCEQNLGHDTMYWYKQDSKKFLKIMFSYNNKELIINETVPNRFSPKSPDKAHLNLHINSLELGDSAVYFCASSRGQSGNTIYFGEGSWLTVV.

This clonotype was detected many times. This chain joins TRBV5-1 and TRBJ2-3; 13 positions match TRBD2. Looked up from germline, CDR1 is SGHRS and CDR2 is YFSETQ. Trimming took 2 bases from V and 6 from J; bases not matched to a gene: 9. This CDR3 is built from 17 residues. This CDR3 reads CASSFQTSGRKVDTQYF. The CDR3 bases are TGCGCCAGCAGCTTCCAGACTAGCGGGAGGAAAGTGGATACGCAGTATTTT.

There are a few counts of this clonotype. This sequence joins TRBV12-3 or TRBV12-4 and TRBJ2-1; TRBD2 matches 11 bases. The CDR3 consists of 16 residues. With V trimmed by 5 bases and J by 5 bases, 8 bases remained unmatched. CDR3 protein: CASSLVGLAGHNEQFF. CDR3 nucleotides: TGTGCCAGCAGTCTGGTCGGACTAGCGGGCCACAATGAGCAGTTCTTC.

This clonotype was observed a handful of times. The chain links TRBV7-9 to TRBJ2-1; D may be TRBD2 (5 bases). From germline, CDR1 is SEHNR and CDR2 FQNEAQ (reference sequence). V was cut by 0 bases and J by 5 bases, with 11 bases left in between. This CDR3 is built from 15 residues. For the CDR3, the DNA is TGTGCCAGCAGCTTAGCAGTAGGGAGCCACAATGAGCAGTTCTTC. Protein product: CASSLAVGSHNEQFF.

This clonotype was observed a handful of times. The V and J genes are TRBV29-1 and TRBJ2-1; D is unresolved. The CDR3 totals 16 residues. The germline CDR1 and CDR2 sequences are SQVTM and ANQGSEA. Trimming cost V 7 bases and J 1 base, with 20 bases left between them. The CDR3, as DNA: TGCAGCGCTACCGTACGTAGTACTGCGTCCTACAATGAGCAGTTCTTC. This gives the protein CSATVRSTASYNEQFF.